Following are 23 T cell receptor beta chains from one sample sequenced in a study of shared clonotypes between healthy human individuals. TCRdb's table, derived via immunoSEQ multiplex PCR, lists solely in-frame clones and lacks some. This sample has just over 2,000,000 clones, with about 95% found just once. The sequenced material came from naive CD4+ T cells sorted from blood. Subset: CD45RA+ positively selected. The receptors derive from a man aged 18 to 30 in good health.

The genes are TRBV18 and TRBJ2-7; TRBD2 matches 9 bases. The ends lost 2 bases at V and 3 bases at J; junction bases unmatched: 8. Per the germline V gene, CDR1 is KGHSH and CDR2 is LQKENI. The CDR3 is 16 amino acids. The CDR3 DNA reads as TGTGCCAGCTCACCATACTCTAGCGGGATAAACTACGAGCAGTACTTC. Translating gives CASSPYSSGINYEQYF.

The chain has TRBV29-1 and TRBJ2-3; either TRBD1 or TRBD2 may fit D (6 bases each). The germline gives CDR1 SQVTM, CDR2 ANQGSEA. The CDR3 sequence is 14 residues long. The V and J ends lost 6 bases and 0 bases respectively, with 13 bases between them. CDR3: CSVAQGTSTDTQYF. The CDR3 DNA follows: TGCAGCGTGGCGCAGGGGACTAGCACAGATACGCAGTATTTT.

J is TRBJ2-7 and V is TRBV5-1, with 10 bases that match TRBD1. Germline-derived CDR1 and CDR2 are SGHRS and YFSETQ. The junction had 5 bases not matched to a gene; V was cut back by 1 base and J by 4 bases. This CDR3 has 15 amino acids. The CDR3 loop reads CASSLLGQGRYEQYF. CDR3 nucleotides: TGCGCCAGCAGCTTGTTGGGACAGGGGAGGTACGAGCAGTACTTC. The full variable domain, in which reference TRBV5-1 and TRBJ2-7 provide the parts outside the CDR3, is KAGVTQTPRYLIKTRGQQVTLSCSPISGHRSVSWYQQTPGQGLQFLFEYFSETQRNKGNFPGRFSGRQFSNSRSEMNVSTLELGDSALYLCASSLLGQGRYEQYFGPGTRLTVT.

The CDR3 is CASSQTGTYSYEQYF. CDR3 bases: TGCGCCAGCAGTCAAACCGGGACATACTCCTACGAGCAGTACTTC. The V and J genes are TRBV23-1 and TRBJ2-7; perhaps TRBD1 as D (6 bases). TRBV23-1 is an ORF for which the function is uncertain. The CDR3 is 15 amino acids. V was cut by 2 bases and J by 0 bases, with 11 bases left in between.

The DNA of the CDR3 is TGTGCCAGCAGCTTAGGACAGGGTGATCACACTGAAGCTTTCTTT. It encodes CASSLGQGDHTEAFF. The chain carries TRBV7-9 and TRBJ1-1; 7 bases are shared with TRBD1. The trim removed 1 base at V and 3 bases at J, leaving 5 bases unmatched. Germline loops: CDR1 SEHNR, CDR2 FQNEAQ (reference sequence). The CDR3 consists of 15 residues.

The chain links TRBV10-3 to TRBJ2-2; 8 positions match TRBD2. Germline CDR1 reads ENHRY; CDR2 reads SYGVKD. The junction had 11 bases not matched to a gene; V was cut back by 11 bases and J by 6 bases. CDR3 length: 14 residues. The CDR3 is CASTSGLTAGELFF. The CDR3 region has the DNA TGTGCCTCTACTAGCGGTTTAACGGCCGGGGAGCTGTTTTTT.

The chain recombines TRBV6-1 with TRBJ2-3, with 12 bases fitting TRBD2. The CDR3 is made up of 16 amino acids. Germline V gene data show CDR1 as MNHNS and CDR2 as SASEGT. Germline trimming cut 3 bases from V and 2 bases from J; bases unmatched to any gene: 3. The CDR3 region has the DNA TGTGCCAGCAGTGACCTAGCGGGGGGGTACACAGATACGCAGTATTTT. This translates into CASSDLAGGYTDTQYF.

In its sample, this clone was seen a few times. At the DNA level, this CDR3 is encoded by other sequences in the same sample as well. The chain uses TRBV29-1 and TRBJ1-1; the D gene is possibly TRBD1 (5 bases). Trimming left V 3 bases short and J 0 bases short, with 8 bases between. The CDR3 extends over 13 amino acids. CDR1 and CDR2 from the germline V gene are SQVTM and ANQGSEA. The CDR3 here is CSVEGRMNTEAFF. The CDR3 region has the DNA TGCAGCGTTGAGGGACGGATGAACACTGAAGCTTTCTTT.

About this clone itself: The sample carries other DNA sequences with the same CDR3. This rearrangement joins TRBV6-1 to TRBJ2-5; D remains unclear. Per the germline V gene, CDR1 is MNHNS and CDR2 is SASEGT. The CDR3 consists of 12 residues. V was pared by 5 bases and J by 4 bases, with 8 bases between. The CDR3 DNA sequence: TGTGCCAGCAGTCACCTGGGAGAGACCCAGTACTTC. It codes for CASSHLGETQYF.

The chain carries TRBV28 and TRBJ2-7, with TRBD1 matching over 11 bases. V shed 5 bases, J shed 3 bases, and the junction held 6 bases outside the gene matches. The CDR3 is made up of 15 amino acids. CDR1 and CDR2 (germline): MDHEN, SYDVKM. CDR3 amino acids: CASSTQGQGVYEQYF. The CDR3 nucleotides are TGTGCCAGCAGTACCCAGGGACAGGGGGTCTACGAGCAGTACTTC.

This clone was seen more than once but under ten times. The genes are TRBV28 and TRBJ1-5; D remains ambiguous. CDR3 size: 15 residues. V gave up 3 bases and J gave up 0 bases, with 9 bases separating them. The germline CDR1 and CDR2 sequences are MDHEN and SYDVKM. The CDR3 spells CASSFRSDSNQPQHF. The CDR3 DNA follows: TGTGCCAGCAGTTTTCGGTCGGATAGCAATCAGCCCCAGCATTTT. Using reference TRBV28 and TRBJ1-5 for the parts outside the CDR3, the full variable domain is DVKVTQSSRYLVKRTGEKVFLECVQDMDHENMFWYRQDPGLGLRLIYFSYDVKMKEKGDIPEGYSVSREKKERFSLILESASTNQTSMYLCASSFRSDSNQPQHFGDGTRLSIL.

The V call is TRBV4-1, the J call TRBJ2-1; D might be TRBD1 (6 bases). Germline V gives CDR1 MGHRA, CDR2 YSYEKL. V was shortened by 3 bases and J by 1 base, with 19 bases between the two germline ends. The CDR3 runs to 18 residues. Here the CDR3 reads CASSQAWGTRGSYNEQFF. CDR3 DNA sequence: TGCGCCAGCAGCCAGGCGTGGGGGACGAGGGGGTCCTACAATGAGCAGTTCTTC.

CDR3 protein: CAWSLSFAEAFF. DNA of the CDR3: TGTGCCTGGAGTCTATCCTTCGCCGAAGCTTTCTTT. The chain uses TRBV30 and TRBJ1-1; D gene unclear. This CDR3 has 12 amino acids. V was pared by 2 bases and J by 8 bases, with 12 bases between. Germline-derived CDR1 and CDR2 are GTSNPN and SVGIG (reference sequence).

This chain links TRBV5-1 with TRBJ2-5, with D possibly being TRBD1 (6 bases). This CDR3 is 15 amino acids long. V was pared by 0 bases and J by 0 bases, with 9 bases between. Germline V gives CDR1 SGHRS, CDR2 YFSETQ. The CDR3 region is CASSLGQEYQETQYF. In DNA, the CDR3 is TGCGCCAGCAGCTTGGGACAGGAATACCAAGAGACCCAGTACTTC.

V gene TRBV2 combines with J gene TRBJ2-4; D might be TRBD1 (6 bases). Germline V CDR1 and CDR2: SNHLY, FYNNEI. The CDR3 consists of 12 residues. Trimming pared 7 bases from V and 14 bases from J, leaving 18 bases between. CDR3 nucleotides: TGTGCCAGCATTGGACAGCTTGGGGTTAAGTACTTC. This translates into CASIGQLGVKYF.

This chain connects TRBV7-2 to TRBJ2-7; D possibly matches TRBD1 or TRBD2 (5 bases each). With 7 bases removed from V and 7 bases from J, the gap between germline ends came to 17 bases. CDR3 length: 13 residues. The germline CDR1 and CDR2 sequences are SGHTA and FQGNSA. CDR3 in DNA: TGTGCCAGCATCCTAGCCCAGGGTCGGGAGCAGTACTTC. This codes for CASILAQGREQYF.

J is TRBJ1-4 and V is TRBV15, with D perhaps TRBD1 (5 bases). This CDR3 spans 18 amino acids. Germline V gene data show CDR1 as LNHNV and CDR2 as YYDKDF (reference sequence). Trimming took off 0 bases at V and 0 bases at J, with 14 bases between the two ends. CDR3 region: CATSRDRGSFATNEKLFF. The CDR3 DNA reads TGTGCCACCAGCAGAGATCGGGGCAGCTTTGCAACTAATGAAAAACTGTTTTTT. The whole variable domain, remainder taken from reference TRBV15 and TRBJ1-4, is DAMVIQNPRYQVTQFGKPVTLSCSQTLNHNVMYWYQQKSSQAPKLLFHYYDKDFNNEADTPDNFQSRRPNTSFCFLDIRSPGLGDTAMYLCATSRDRGSFATNEKLFFGSGTQLSVL.

V gene TRBV29-1 combines with J gene TRBJ1-2; 8 nucleotides agree with TRBD1. CDR1 is SQVTM, CDR2 ANQGSEA, per germline. CDR3 size: 12 residues. Unmatched junction bases numbered 4, after V lost 6 bases and J lost 4 bases. For the CDR3, the DNA is TGCAGCGTGTCAACAGGGGGCTATGGCTACACCTTC. Translating it yields CSVSTGGYGYTF.

This chain links TRBV27 with TRBJ1-2; 10 bases match TRBD1. CDR3 length: 14 amino acids. The ends lost 5 bases at V and 4 bases at J; junction bases unmatched: 4. Germline-derived CDR1 and CDR2 are MNHEY and SMNVEV (reference sequence). Here the CDR3 reads CASSDRGHSYGYTF. The CDR3 DNA reads TGTGCCAGCAGTGACAGGGGGCATAGCTATGGCTACACCTTC.

The chain recombines TRBV5-4 with TRBJ2-7, with no clear D. Germline assignment: CDR1 SGHNT and CDR2 YYREEE (reference sequence). Trimming removed 8 bases from V and 1 base from J, with 16 bases in between. The CDR3 consists of 14 residues. The CDR3: CASRWGIDSYEQYF. CDR3 nucleotide sequence: TGTGCCAGTCGGTGGGGAATTGATTCCTACGAGCAGTACTTC.

With regard to this clone: The sample has other DNA sequences that encode this CDR3 too. The chain recombines TRBV28 with TRBJ1-5, with unresolved D. The CDR3 has 13 amino acids. Germline assignment: CDR1 MDHEN and CDR2 SYDVKM. V dropped 6 bases and J dropped 2 bases, with 8 bases sitting between them. In DNA, the CDR3 is TGTGCCAGCAGCTTCGGACGCAATCAGCCCCAGCATTTT. It encodes CASSFGRNQPQHF. The entire variable domain, with the rest obtained from reference TRBV28 and TRBJ1-5, is as follows: DVKVTQSSRYLVKRTGEKVFLECVQDMDHENMFWYRQDPGLGLRLIYFSYDVKMKEKGDIPEGYSVSREKKERFSLILESASTNQTSMYLCASSFGRNQPQHFGDGTRLSIL.

The chain joins TRBV9 to TRBJ2-6; D unresolved. The CDR3 has 15 residues. V was shortened by 4 bases and J by 0 bases, with 8 bases between the two germline ends. CDR1 is SGDLS and CDR2 is YYNGEE in the germline V gene. The CDR3, as DNA: TGTGCCAGCAGCCCCTCTCACTCTGGGGCCAACGTCCTGACTTTC. Its protein is CASSPSHSGANVLTF.

The genes are TRBV19 and TRBJ1-1, with no clear D. The CDR3 spans 13 residues. V shed 5 bases and J shed 1 base, with 8 bases lying between them. CDR1 and CDR2 from the germline V gene are LNHDA and SQIVND (reference sequence). CDR3 loop: CASSARRNTEAFF. CDR3 DNA sequence: TGTGCCAGTAGTGCCCGGAGGAACACTGAAGCTTTCTTT.